The entry below gives a single T cell receptor beta chain sequence along with its context. The target antigen is unknown. With 60 Vbeta and 13 Jbeta primers, the PCR was carried out. TCRdb keeps only in-frame clones here, not all; method: immunoSEQ multiplex PCR. The table shows 150,000 to 200,000 clones, with around three quarters occurring only once. This sample is drawn from a study of cytomegalovirus exposure and HLA in healthy donors. Turning to the study itself: About 79% of more than 300 genotyped donors fell in the Caucasian-associated ancestry cluster.

Broader study findings: Reported findings show TCR beta sequences accurately forecast HLA-A and HLA-B alleles in most subjects. Indistinguishable V segments, including TRBV6-2 and TRBV6-3, were excluded. In a later analysis, HLA-associated TCR beta chains were more clonally expanded than equally common others.

CDR1 is WNHNN, CDR2 SYGVQD, per germline (reference sequence). The V and J ends lost 0 bases and 7 bases, in that order; junction bases with no gene match: 6. There are 16 residues in the CDR3. This chain links TRBV10-1 with TRBJ2-1, with TRBD2 matching 10 bases. This receptor was obtained from a woman aged 25 to 39 in good health and CMV-seronegative. Sequencing used PBMCs. CDR3 bases: TGCGCCAGCAGTGAGTCTTTTACTAGCGGGGTGAATGAGCAGTTCTTC. Its protein product is CASSESFTSGVNEQFF.